One and the same sample provided the 25 T cell receptor delta chains below, sequenced in a study of gamma-delta T cells after stem cell transplantation. TCRdb fed the RT-PCR reads into CATT to redo clone calling. Here the sample spans about 2,900 delta-chain clones, about 31% being singletons. The sample consisted of gamma-delta T cells. The origin of the receptors is a human donor. It is not recorded whose cells these are; they may come from a transplant donor.

V is TRDV2 and J is TRDJ1; 12 bases are a match to TRDD3. The junction had 17 bases not matched to a gene; V was cut back by 0 bases and J by 1 base. The CDR3 spans 21 residues. CDR1 and CDR2 from the germline V gene are GEAIGNYY and EKD. As DNA, the CDR3 is TGTGCCTGTGACACCATTCCCCAACTGGGGGATACAGGGGGCGGCACCGATAAACTCATCTTT. This translates into CACDTIPQLGDTGGGTDKLIF.

In its sample, this clone is medium-sized. V usage is TRDV2 and J usage is TRDJ1; 12 bases are a match to TRDD3. The CDR3 runs to 19 residues. Germline V CDR1 and CDR2: GEAIGNYY, EKD. After removal of 4 bases from V and 12 bases from J, the junction contained 26 bases not matched to a gene. Here the CDR3 reads CACDPLLGDTLGALGLFIF. The CDR3 DNA sequence: TGTGCCTGTGATCCCCTACTGGGGGATACCCTTGGGGCCCTCGGACTTTTCATCTTT.

The gene calls are TRDV2 and TRDJ3; TRDD3 matches at 13 bases. The CDR3 extends over 21 amino acids. Germline trimming cut 3 bases from V and 5 bases from J; bases unmatched to any gene: 15. Per germline, CDR1 GEAIGNYY and CDR2 EKD. CDR3 nucleotides: TGTGCCTGTGACCGACTGGGGGATACGCTTTTCGAGAATCGGGACACCCGACAGATGTTTTTC. It yields the protein CACDRLGDTLFENRDTRQMFF.

The rearrangement joins TRDV2 to TRDJ1, with 9 nucleotides matching TRDD3. Trimming cost V 0 bases and J 0 bases; bases outside gene matches: 13. The germline CDR1 and CDR2 sequences are GEAIGNYY and EKD. CDR3 length: 19 residues. DNA of the CDR3: TGTGCCTGTGACACCCTACTGGGGATACGTGATTCTAACACCGATAAACTCATCTTT. This gives the protein CACDTLLGIRDSNTDKLIF.

The CDR3 bases are TGTGCAGCAACAATCCACCTTCCTACGATGGTAGGTGGGGGTAACACCGATAAACTCATCTTT. It encodes CAATIHLPTMVGGGNTDKLIF. The chain uses TRAV29/DV5 and TRDJ1; 9 positions agree with TRDD2. Trimming cost V 3 bases and J 0 bases; bases outside gene matches: 24. Per germline, CDR1 NSMFDY and CDR2 ISSIKDK. This CDR3 has 21 residues.

This clone was counted only a few times. The CDR3 DNA follows: TGTGCCTGTGATTTCATCGGCAATGCTGGGGACACATACACCGATAAACTCATCTTT. It translates to CACDFIGNAGDTYTDKLIF. The chain carries TRDV2 and TRDJ1, with D tentatively TRDD3 (6 bases). The CDR3 contains 19 residues. The V end lost 4 bases, the J end lost 0 bases, and 26 bases lay between the germline ends. CDR1 and CDR2 from the germline V gene are GEAIGNYY and EKD.

The table lists this clone with a few counts. Other DNA sequences from this sample encode an identical CDR3 as well. J is TRDJ1 and V is TRDV2, with 9 bases that match TRDD3. CDR3 length: 20 amino acids. Trimming took 1 base from V and 0 from J; bases not matched to a gene: 17. The germline V gene encodes CDR1 GEAIGNYY and CDR2 EKD. The DNA for the CDR3 is TGTGCCTGTGACACTCTCAGGGGGGATACCAATCCCTGGTACACCGATAAACTCATCTTT. This codes for CACDTLRGDTNPWYTDKLIF.

Concerning this clone itself: This likely reflects a read error, since a far larger clone is one base away. The rearrangement uses TRDV1 and TRDJ1; 8 nucleotides match TRDD2. This CDR3 comprises 23 residues. Germline V gene sequence: CDR1 TSWWSYY, CDR2 QGS. Trimming took 4 bases from V and 3 from J; bases not matched to a gene: 31. The DNA of the CDR3 is TGTGCTCTTGGGGGCACCCCGAGGACTTCCTACAAGTACTGGGTAAAGTTCGCCGATAAACTCATCTTT. Translation: CALGGTPRTSYKYWVKFADKLIF.

The V call is TRDV1, the J call TRDJ1; no definite D call. Trimming stripped 4 bases from V and 2 bases from J, with 14 bases between. CDR1 and CDR2 from the germline V gene are TSWWSYY and QGS. This CDR3 is built from 15 residues. The CDR3 here is CALGAAFAGTDKLIF. As DNA, the CDR3 is TGTGCTCTTGGGGCAGCCTTTGCGGGAACCGATAAACTCATCTTT.

Remarks on this clone: This may be a read error: a much more frequent sequence differs by one nucleotide. The chain is built from TRDV2 and TRDJ3; 10 bases map to TRDD3. Germline-derived CDR1 and CDR2 are GEAIGNYY and EKD. This CDR3 has 21 residues. The trim removed 5 bases at V and 0 bases at J, leaving 15 bases unmatched. The CDR3: CACGTLGDIHQSSWDTRQMFF. CDR3 DNA: TGTGCCTGTGGCACTCTGGGGGATATCCACCAAAGCTCCTGGGACACCCGACAGATGTTTTTC.

To note about this clone: This may be a read error, as it is one base from a much larger clone. This chain joins TRDV2 and TRDJ1; 9 nucleotides line up with TRDD3. With V trimmed by 9 bases and J by 0 bases, 16 bases remained unmatched. CDR1 and CDR2 from the germline V gene are GEAIGNYY and EKD. The CDR3 is 17 amino acids. The CDR3 sequence is CARSQLGESLYTDKLIF. CDR3 nucleotide sequence: TGTGCCCGTTCTCAACTGGGGGAGTCCTTGTACACCGATAAACTCATCTTT.

The chain links TRDV2 to TRDJ1; 7 bases fit TRDD3. V shed 3 bases, J shed 3 bases, and the junction held 27 bases outside the gene matches. The CDR3 contains 21 residues. CDR1 GEAIGNYY and CDR2 EKD come from the germline V gene. CDR3: CACDPLVPELGGSSGSDKLIF. In nucleotides, the CDR3 is TGTGCCTGTGACCCATTGGTCCCTGAGCTGGGGGGATCGAGTGGGTCCGATAAACTCATCTTT.

This clone has a handful of counts. V usage is TRDV1 and J usage is TRDJ1, with 12 bases identical to TRDD3. Germline V gene data show CDR1 as TSWWSYY and CDR2 as QGS. V was clipped by 0 bases and J by 11 bases; unmatched bases: 10. This CDR3 has 16 residues. CDR3 nucleotide sequence: TGTGCTCTTGGGGAACTTCCTGGGGGATACGGGGTCGGGCTCATCTTT. It codes for CALGELPGGYGVGLIF.

This clone has just a few counts. The V and J genes are TRDV2 and TRDJ1; TRDD3 is a possible D gene (5 bases). Trimming pared 0 bases from V and 0 bases from J, leaving 19 bases between. Germline V lookup: CDR1 GEAIGNYY, CDR2 EKD. CDR3 size: 18 residues. CDR3 residues: CACDTVGTGGIYTDKLIF. CDR3 nucleotide sequence: TGTGCCTGTGACACCGTCGGTACGGGAGGGATTTACACCGATAAACTCATCTTT.

About this clone: A far larger clone is off by one base, so a read error is likely. Within the sample, other DNA sequences also encode this same CDR3. The chain has TRDV2 and TRDJ1, with D possibly TRDD3 on 6 matching bases. This CDR3 is 17 amino acids long. In germline, CDR1 is GEAIGNYY, CDR2 EKD. The CDR3 is CACDPLTGKNYTDKLIF. CDR3 DNA sequence: TGTGCCTGTGATCCTCTCACTGGGAAGAATTACACCGATAAGCTCATCTTT.

About this clone: Given a much more abundant clone one base away, this may be a read error. The identical CDR3 is also encoded by other nucleotide sequences in the sample. The rearrangement uses TRDV2 and TRDJ1; 7 positions match TRDD3. This CDR3 region has 15 residues. CDR1 and CDR2 (germline): GEAIGNYY, EKD. This CDR3 is CACDTVGEDTDKLIF. CDR3 in DNA: TGTGCCTGTGACACGGTGGGGGAGGACACCGACAAACTCATCTTT.

Only one count was recorded for this clone. This sample also contains other DNA sequences that code for the same CDR3. V is TRDV2 and J is TRDJ1, with TRDD3 as a possible D gene (6 bases). Germline-derived CDR1 and CDR2 are GEAIGNYY and EKD. The CDR3 consists of 20 residues. Trimming shortened V by 1 base and J by 0 bases, and 26 bases separated the two germline ends. The CDR3 region has the DNA TGTGCCTGTGACACTCTCAGGGGGGACACCAATCCCTGGTACACCGATAAACTCATCTTT. As protein: CACDTLRGDTNPWYTDKLIF.

Judged by abundance, this clone is medium-sized. CDR3 amino acids: CALGDPTSRTRGGKDKLIF. The CDR3 bases are TGTGCTCTTGGGGATCCCACTTCCAGAACCCGTGGGGGCAAGGATAAACTCATCTTT. This rearrangement joins TRDV1 to TRDJ1, with D possibly TRDD3 on 6 matching bases. CDR1 TSWWSYY and CDR2 QGS come from the germline V gene. The V end lost 3 bases, the J end lost 5 bases, and 28 bases lay between the germline ends. The CDR3 has 19 residues.

The sample holds a few counts of this clone. The chain combines TRDV2 with TRDJ1, with 9 positions matching TRDD3. The germline CDR1 and CDR2 sequences are GEAIGNYY and EKD. The V and J ends lost 0 bases and 0 bases, in that order; junction bases with no gene match: 10. CDR3 length: 18 amino acids. This CDR3 is CACDTVWGIRPYTDKLIF. CDR3 coding DNA: TGTGCCTGTGACACCGTCTGGGGGATCCGGCCGTACACCGATAAACTCATCTTT.

Sample share makes this clone medium-sized. The chain joins TRDV3 to TRDJ1; 10 positions agree with TRDD3. Germline loops: CDR1 TVYSNPD, CDR2 GDNSRS (reference sequence). The trim removed 0 bases at V and 0 bases at J, leaving 16 bases unmatched. There are 19 residues in the CDR3. The CDR3 spells CAFSVPTGGSALYTDKLIF. CDR3 bases: TGTGCCTTTAGCGTCCCTACTGGGGGATCCGCCTTGTACACCGATAAACTCATCTTT.

By its share, this clone is medium-sized (0.01 to 0.1%). A much larger clone lies one base from this, so it may be a read error. The rearrangement joins TRDV2 to TRDJ1, with D perhaps matching TRDD3 (5 bases). The CDR3 runs 15 residues. Germline V gene data show CDR1 as GEAIGNYY and CDR2 as EKD. V was shortened by 0 bases and J by 0 bases, with 10 bases between the two germline ends. The DNA of the CDR3 is TGTGCCTGTGACACCGTGGGGACTCACACCGATAAACTCATCTTT. Encoded protein: CACDTVGTHTDKLIF.

By its share, this clone is large. This specimen includes other DNA sequences encoding the same CDR3. The chain uses TRDV2 and TRDJ1; 11 bases fit TRDD3. The V and J ends lost 0 bases and 3 bases, in that order; junction bases with no gene match: 2. Germline V gene sequence: CDR1 GEAIGNYY, CDR2 EKD. This CDR3 comprises 15 residues. The DNA for the CDR3 is TGTGCCTGTGACACCCTGGGGGATACTTCCGATAAACTCATCTTT. Amino acids: CACDTLGDTSDKLIF.

This clone was counted only a few times. The genes are TRDV2 and TRDJ1, with TRDD3 identical over 10 bases. The trim removed 3 bases at V and 10 bases at J, leaving 19 bases unmatched. The CDR3 loop spans 17 amino acids. Germline V lookup: CDR1 GEAIGNYY, CDR2 EKD. The CDR3 loop reads CACDLLSSGDTGKGLIF. DNA for the CDR3: TGTGCCTGTGACCTCCTGTCGTCGGGGGATACGGGGAAAGGACTCATCTTT.

In regard to this clone: A far larger clone lies a single base away; this is likely a read error. The V gene is TRDV2, the J gene TRDJ1; D remains ambiguous. The CDR3 runs to 14 residues. The germline V gene encodes CDR1 GEAIGNYY and CDR2 EKD. The CDR3 region is CACDTLENTDRLIF. CDR3 DNA sequence: TGTGCCTGTGACACCCTGGAGAACACCGATAGACTCATCTTT.

The table lists this clone with a count of one. The chain employs TRDV2 and TRDJ3; D assignment may be TRDD2 or TRDD3 (5 bases each). CDR3 size: 19 residues. The V end was cut by 7 bases, the J end by 5 bases, with 26 bases between. Germline-derived CDR1 and CDR2 are GEAIGNYY and EKD. The CDR3 protein is CACLPLPSSVLGDTRQMFF. The CDR3 DNA is TGTGCCTGCCTCCCCTTACCTTCATCGGTACTGGGGGACACCCGACAGATGTTTTTC.